Detailed here is one T cell receptor beta chain. This sample was taken from a study of cytomegalovirus exposure and HLA in healthy donors. PCR amplification relied on 60 Vbeta primers (plus 13 Jbeta primers). Sequencing used immunoSEQ multiplex PCR; TCRdb keeps in-frame clones, though not all of them. The sample holds about 190,000 clones, 82% seen once. V trimming: 6 bases; J trimming: 3 bases; junction bases outside the gene matches: 4. Germline V gene sequence: CDR1 ENHRY, CDR2 SYGVKD. CDR3 size: 14 residues. The rearrangement joins TRBV10-3 to TRBJ1-3; 8 bases fit TRBD1. This receptor was identified in a woman aged 18-29 years in good health and CMV-seronegative. Sequencing used PBMCs. The chain's CDR3 is CAIRDRAIGNTIYF. The DNA for the CDR3 is TGTGCCATCAGGGACAGGGCTATTGGAAACACCATATATTTT.